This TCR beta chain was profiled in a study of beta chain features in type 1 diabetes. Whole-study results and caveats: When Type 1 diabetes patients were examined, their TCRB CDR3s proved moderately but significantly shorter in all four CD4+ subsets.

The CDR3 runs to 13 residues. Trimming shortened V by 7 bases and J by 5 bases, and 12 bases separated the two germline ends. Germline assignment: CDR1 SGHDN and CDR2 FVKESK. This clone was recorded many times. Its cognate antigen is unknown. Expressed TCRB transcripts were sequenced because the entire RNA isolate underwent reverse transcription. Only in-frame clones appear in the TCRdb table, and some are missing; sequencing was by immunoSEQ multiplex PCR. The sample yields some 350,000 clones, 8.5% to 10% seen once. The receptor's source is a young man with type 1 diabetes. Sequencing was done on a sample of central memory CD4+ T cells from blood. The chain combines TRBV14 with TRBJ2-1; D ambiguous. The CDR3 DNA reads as TGTGCCAGCATAAAACCGACACACAATGAGCAGTTCTTC. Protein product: CASIKPTHNEQFF.